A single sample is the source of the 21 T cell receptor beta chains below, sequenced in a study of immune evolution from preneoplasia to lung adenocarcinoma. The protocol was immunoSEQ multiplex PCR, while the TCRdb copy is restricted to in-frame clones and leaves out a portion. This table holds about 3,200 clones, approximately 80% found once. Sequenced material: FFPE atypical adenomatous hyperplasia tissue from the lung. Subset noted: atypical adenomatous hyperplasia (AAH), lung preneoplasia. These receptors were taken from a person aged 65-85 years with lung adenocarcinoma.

CDR3 bases: TGTGCCAGCAATGGGGCAGGGGATGAAAAACTGTTTTTT. Protein product: CASNGAGDEKLFF. The V and J genes are TRBV28 and TRBJ1-4; weak D call: TRBD1 (6 bases). From germline, CDR1 is MDHEN and CDR2 SYDVKM. V shed 7 bases and J shed 6 bases, with 12 bases lying between them. This CDR3 comprises 13 residues.

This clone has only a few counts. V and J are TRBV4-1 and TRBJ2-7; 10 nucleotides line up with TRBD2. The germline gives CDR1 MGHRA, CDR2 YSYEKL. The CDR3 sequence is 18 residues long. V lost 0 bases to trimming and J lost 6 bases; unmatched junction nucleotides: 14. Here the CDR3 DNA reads TGCGCCAGCAGCCAAGAATTTAGGCTAGCGGGAGATCTCTCCGAGCAGTACTTC. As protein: CASSQEFRLAGDLSEQYF.

Here the CDR3 reads CASSQDPTYEQYF. Written as DNA, the CDR3 is TGTGCCAGCAGCCAAGATCCGACCTACGAGCAGTACTTC. The chain couples TRBV14 to TRBJ2-7; no clear D. This CDR3 region has 13 residues. The V end lost 0 bases, the J end lost 2 bases, and 5 bases lay between the germline ends. CDR1 SGHDN and CDR2 FVKESK come from the germline V gene.

In DNA form, the CDR3 reads TGTGCCAGCAGCGCCATCTCCTACGAGCAGTACTTC. It translates to CASSAISYEQYF. This rearrangement joins TRBV2 to TRBJ2-7; D not certain. Germline CDR1 reads SNHLY; CDR2 reads FYNNEI. This CDR3 comprises 12 residues. Trimming removed 6 bases from V and 0 bases from J, with 6 bases in between.

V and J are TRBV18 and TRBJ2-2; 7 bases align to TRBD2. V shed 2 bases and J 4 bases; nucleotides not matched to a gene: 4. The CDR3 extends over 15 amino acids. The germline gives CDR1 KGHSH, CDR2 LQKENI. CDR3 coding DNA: TGTGCCAGCTCACCAAGCCAGCGGGGCACCGGGGAGCTGTTTTTT. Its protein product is CASSPSQRGTGELFF.

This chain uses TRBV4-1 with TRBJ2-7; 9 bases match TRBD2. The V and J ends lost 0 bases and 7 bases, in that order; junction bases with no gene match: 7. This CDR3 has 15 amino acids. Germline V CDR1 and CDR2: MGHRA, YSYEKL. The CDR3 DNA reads TGCGCCAGCAGCCAAGAAATAGCGGGAGTTTGGGAGCAGTACTTC. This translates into CASSQEIAGVWEQYF.

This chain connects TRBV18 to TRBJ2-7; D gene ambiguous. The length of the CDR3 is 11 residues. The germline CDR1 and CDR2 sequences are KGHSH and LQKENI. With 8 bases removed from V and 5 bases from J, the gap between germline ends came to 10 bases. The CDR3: CASQYSHEQYF. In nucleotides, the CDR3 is TGTGCCAGCCAGTATAGCCACGAGCAGTACTTC.

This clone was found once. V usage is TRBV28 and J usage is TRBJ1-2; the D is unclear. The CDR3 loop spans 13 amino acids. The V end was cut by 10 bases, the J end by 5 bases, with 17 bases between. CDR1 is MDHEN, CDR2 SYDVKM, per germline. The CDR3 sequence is CATTLPSGYGYTF. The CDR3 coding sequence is TGTGCCACCACGTTACCCAGTGGGTATGGCTACACCTTC.

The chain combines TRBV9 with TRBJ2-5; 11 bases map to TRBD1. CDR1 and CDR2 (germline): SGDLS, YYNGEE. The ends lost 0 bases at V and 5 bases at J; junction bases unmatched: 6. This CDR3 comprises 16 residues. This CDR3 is CASSVAGQGARETQYF. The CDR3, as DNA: TGTGCCAGCAGCGTAGCCGGACAGGGGGCTCGGGAGACCCAGTACTTC. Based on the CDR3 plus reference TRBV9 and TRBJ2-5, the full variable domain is DSGVTQTPKHLITATGQRVTLRCSPRSGDLSVYWYQQSLDQGLQFLIQYYNGEERAKGNILERFSAQQFPDLHSELNLSSLELGDSALYFCASSVAGQGARETQYFGPGTRLLVL.

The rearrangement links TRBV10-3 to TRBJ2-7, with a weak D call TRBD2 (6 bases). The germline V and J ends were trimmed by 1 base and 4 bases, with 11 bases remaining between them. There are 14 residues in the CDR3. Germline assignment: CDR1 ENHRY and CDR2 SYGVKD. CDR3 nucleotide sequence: TGTGCCATCAGTGAGTACGAGGGAGGATACGAGCAGTACTTC. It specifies CAISEYEGGYEQYF.

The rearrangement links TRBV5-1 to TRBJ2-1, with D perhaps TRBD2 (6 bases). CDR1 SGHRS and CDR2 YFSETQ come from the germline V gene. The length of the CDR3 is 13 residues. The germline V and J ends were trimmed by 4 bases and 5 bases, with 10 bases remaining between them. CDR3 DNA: TGCGCCAGCAGCCCGACTAGAGACAATGAGCAGTTCTTC. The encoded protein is CASSPTRDNEQFF. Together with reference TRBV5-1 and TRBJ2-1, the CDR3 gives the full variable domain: KAGVTQTPRYLIKTRGQQVTLSCSPISGHRSVSWYQQTPGQGLQFLFEYFSETQRNKGNFPGRFSGRQFSNSRSEMNVSTLELGDSALYLCASSPTRDNEQFFGPGTRLTVL.

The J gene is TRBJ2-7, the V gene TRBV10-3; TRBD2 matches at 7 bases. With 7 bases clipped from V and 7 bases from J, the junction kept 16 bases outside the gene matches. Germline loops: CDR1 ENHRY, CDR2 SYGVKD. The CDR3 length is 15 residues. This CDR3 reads CAITRSSSGEREQYF. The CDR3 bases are TGTGCCATCACACGGTCGTCTAGCGGTGAAAGGGAGCAGTACTTC.

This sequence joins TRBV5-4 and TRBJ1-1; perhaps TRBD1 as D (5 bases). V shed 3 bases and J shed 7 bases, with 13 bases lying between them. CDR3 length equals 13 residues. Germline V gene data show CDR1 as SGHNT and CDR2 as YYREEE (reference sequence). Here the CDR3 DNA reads TGTGCCAGCAGCTACCGACAGAGAGGTGAAGCTTTCTTT. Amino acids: CASSYRQRGEAFF. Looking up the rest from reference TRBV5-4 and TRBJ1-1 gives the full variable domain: ETGVTQSPTHLIKTRGQQVTLRCSSQSGHNTVSWYQQALGQGPQFIFQYYREEENGRGNFPPRFSGLQFPNYSSELNVNALELDDSALYLCASSYRQRGEAFFGQGTRLTVV.

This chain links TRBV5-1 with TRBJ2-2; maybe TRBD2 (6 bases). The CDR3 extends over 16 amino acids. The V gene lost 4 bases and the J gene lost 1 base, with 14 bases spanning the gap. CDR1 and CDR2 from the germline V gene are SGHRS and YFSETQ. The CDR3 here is CASSGGAAGNTGELFF. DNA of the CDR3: TGCGCCAGCAGCGGAGGGGCGGCGGGGAACACCGGGGAGCTGTTTTTT.

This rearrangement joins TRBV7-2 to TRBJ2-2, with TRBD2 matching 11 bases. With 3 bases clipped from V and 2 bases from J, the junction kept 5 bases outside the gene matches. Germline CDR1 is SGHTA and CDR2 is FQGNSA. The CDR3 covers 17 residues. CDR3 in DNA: TGTGCCAGCAGCTTTACTAGCGGGAGCCCTAACACCGGGGAGCTGTTTTTT. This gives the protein CASSFTSGSPNTGELFF.

DNA of the CDR3: TGCGCCAGCAGCCAAGAAGGGAGCGGGCCAGATACGCAGTATTTT. This encodes CASSQEGSGPDTQYF. The chain carries TRBV4-1 and TRBJ2-3; TRBD2 might be the D (6 bases). The CDR3 is 15 amino acids. The V end was cut by 0 bases, the J end by 4 bases, with 11 bases between. Germline V lookup: CDR1 MGHRA, CDR2 YSYEKL.

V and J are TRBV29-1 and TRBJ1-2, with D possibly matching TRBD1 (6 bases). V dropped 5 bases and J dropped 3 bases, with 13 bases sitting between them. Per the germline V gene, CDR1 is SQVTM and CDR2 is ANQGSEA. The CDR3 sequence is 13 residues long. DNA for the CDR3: TGCAGCGTTACGACCCCAGGGGACTATGGCTACACCTTC. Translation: CSVTTPGDYGYTF.

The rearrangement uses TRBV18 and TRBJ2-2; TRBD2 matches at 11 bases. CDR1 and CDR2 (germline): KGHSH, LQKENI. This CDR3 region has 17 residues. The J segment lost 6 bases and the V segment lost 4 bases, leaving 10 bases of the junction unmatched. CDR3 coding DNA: TGTGCCAGCTCACTAGCCCTTAGCGGGAGGGCCGCCGGGGAGCTGTTTTTT. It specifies CASSLALSGRAAGELFF.

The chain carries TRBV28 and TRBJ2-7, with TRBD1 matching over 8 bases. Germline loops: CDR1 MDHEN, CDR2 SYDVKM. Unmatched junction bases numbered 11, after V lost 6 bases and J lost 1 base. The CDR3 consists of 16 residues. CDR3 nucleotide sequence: TGTGCCAGCAGCCTCTTATCAACAGGGGGGTCCTACGAGCAGTACTTC. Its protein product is CASSLLSTGGSYEQYF.

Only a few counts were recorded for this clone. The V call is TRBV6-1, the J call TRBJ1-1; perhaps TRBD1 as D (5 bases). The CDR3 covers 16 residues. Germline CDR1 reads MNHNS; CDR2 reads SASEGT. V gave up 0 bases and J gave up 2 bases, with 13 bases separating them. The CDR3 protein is CASSEAAGFFNTEAFF. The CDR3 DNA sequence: TGTGCCAGCAGTGAAGCAGCAGGGTTTTTTAACACTGAAGCTTTCTTT.

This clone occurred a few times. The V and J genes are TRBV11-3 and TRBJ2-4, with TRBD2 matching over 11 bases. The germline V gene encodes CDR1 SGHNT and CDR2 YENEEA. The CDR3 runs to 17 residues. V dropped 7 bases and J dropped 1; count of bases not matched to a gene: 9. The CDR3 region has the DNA TGTGCCAGCACCCATAGGACTAGCGGGCTTGCCAAAAACATTCAGTACTTC. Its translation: CASTHRTSGLAKNIQYF.